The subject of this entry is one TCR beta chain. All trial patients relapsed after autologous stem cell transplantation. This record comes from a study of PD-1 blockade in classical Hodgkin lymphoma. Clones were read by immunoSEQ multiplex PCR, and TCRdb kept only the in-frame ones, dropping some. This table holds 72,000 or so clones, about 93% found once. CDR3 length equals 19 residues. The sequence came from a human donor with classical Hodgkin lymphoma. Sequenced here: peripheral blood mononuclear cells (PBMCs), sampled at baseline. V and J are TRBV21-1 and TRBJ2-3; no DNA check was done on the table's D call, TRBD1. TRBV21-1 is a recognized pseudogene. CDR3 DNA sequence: TGTGCCAGCAGCAAACAAGATCCCCCCCCAGGGGGGATGACAGATACGCAGTATTTT. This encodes CASSKQDPPPGGMTDTQYF.